This T cell receptor (beta chain) was retrieved from a study of cytomegalovirus exposure and HLA in healthy donors. Study-level findings and limits: About 90% or about 30% of the time was how often most TCR beta V segments were productive, according to an earlier analysis. When analyzed later, a missense DCLRE1C variant was found to be linked to TCR beta V- and J-gene trimming.

There are a few counts of this clone. Its antigen is still unknown. PCR primers comprised 60 Vbeta and 13 Jbeta primers. Only in-frame clones appear in the TCRdb table, and some are missing; sequencing was by immunoSEQ multiplex PCR. The data contain roughly 99,000 clones, less than 85% of them singletons. The clonotype comes from a man aged 18-30 years in good health and CMV-seronegative. The sample was PBMCs.

In DNA form, the CDR3 reads TGTGCCAGCAGTCACAATTGGGGACAGGGGGCCCTTAGCTCCTACAATGAGCAGTTCTTC. Translated: CASSHNWGQGALSSYNEQFF. This chain links TRBV16 with TRBJ2-1, with 12 bases aligning to TRBD1. The CDR3 consists of 20 residues. After removal of 6 bases from V and 0 bases from J, the junction contained 15 bases not matched to a gene. Germline V gives CDR1 KGHSY, CDR2 FQNENV.